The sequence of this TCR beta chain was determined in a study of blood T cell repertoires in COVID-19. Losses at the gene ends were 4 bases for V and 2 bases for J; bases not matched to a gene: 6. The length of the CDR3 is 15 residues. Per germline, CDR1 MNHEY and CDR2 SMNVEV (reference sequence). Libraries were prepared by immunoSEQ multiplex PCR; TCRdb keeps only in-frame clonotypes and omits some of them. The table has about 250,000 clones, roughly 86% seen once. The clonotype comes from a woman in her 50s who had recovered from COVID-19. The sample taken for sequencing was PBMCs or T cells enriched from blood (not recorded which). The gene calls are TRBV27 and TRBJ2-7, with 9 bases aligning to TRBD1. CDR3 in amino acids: CASSSPGQGAYEQYF. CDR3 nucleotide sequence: TGTGCCAGCAGTTCTCCGGGACAGGGAGCCTACGAGCAGTACTTC.